This T cell receptor beta chain was identified in a study of OX40 agonist ivuxolimab in advanced cancers. Overall study context: Patients assigned to dose escalation were diagnosed with hepatocellular carcinoma, melanoma, renal cell or head and neck cancer. Of mixed ages from about 23 to 79 and averaging about 60 years, the group was 65% to 85% male.

Repertoires were generated with immunoSEQ multiplex PCR, while TCRdb's copy carries only in-frame clones and drops some. This sample has tens of thousands of clones, with approximately 90% found just once. Material: CD4+ or CD8+ T cells sorted from blood, obtained in a trial of the OX40 agonist ivuxolimab. This clonotype was sampled from an adult with an advanced solid tumor such as melanoma, head and neck, liver or kidney cancer.

CDR3 sequence (DNA): TGTGCCAGCAGTGAGACTCCGGACTATGGCTACACCTTC. It codes for CASSETPDYGYTF. The gene calls are TRBV6-1 and TRBJ1-2; no clear D. The CDR3 loop spans 13 amino acids. The V gene lost 3 bases and the J gene lost 3 bases, with 8 bases spanning the gap. Germline V gene sequence: CDR1 MNHNS, CDR2 SASEGT.